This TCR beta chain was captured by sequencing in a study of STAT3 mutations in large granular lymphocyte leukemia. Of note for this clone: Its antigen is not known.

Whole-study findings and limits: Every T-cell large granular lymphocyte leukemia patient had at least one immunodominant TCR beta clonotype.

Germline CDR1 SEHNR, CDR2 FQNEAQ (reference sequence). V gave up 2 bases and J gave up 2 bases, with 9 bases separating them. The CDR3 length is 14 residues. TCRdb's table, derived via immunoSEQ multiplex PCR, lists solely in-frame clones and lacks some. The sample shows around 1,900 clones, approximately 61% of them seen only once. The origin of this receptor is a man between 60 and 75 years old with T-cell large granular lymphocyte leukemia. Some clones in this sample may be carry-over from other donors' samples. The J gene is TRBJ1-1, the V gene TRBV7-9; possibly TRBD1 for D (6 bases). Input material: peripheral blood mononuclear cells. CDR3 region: CASSLTTGNTEAFF. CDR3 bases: TGTGCCAGCAGCTTAACGACAGGTAACACTGAAGCTTTCTTT.